These 14 T cell receptor beta chains came from one sample sequenced in a study of monozygotic twins with inflammatory bowel disease. TCRdb re-called the 5' RACE reads and gives one entry per CDR3 protein, without DNA. This sample's table has more than 100,000 distinct CDR3 sequences. The specimen sequenced was blood. The receptor set was obtained from a human donor with ulcerative colitis or Crohn's disease, or a healthy co-twin of an affected twin (not recorded which).

The V and J genes are TRBV5-4 and TRBJ2-7. The CDR3 runs to 15 residues. Germline CDR1 and CDR2: SGHNT and YYREEE (reference sequence). CDR3 residues: CASSPSGHQSYEQYF.

The chain is built from TRBV7-3 and TRBJ2-5. The CDR3 is 15 residues long. The germline gives CDR1 SGHTA, CDR2 FQGTGA. This CDR3 reads CASSISPGFQETQYF.

The rearrangement links TRBV6-5 to TRBJ2-7. The CDR3 loop spans 14 amino acids. The germline V gene encodes CDR1 MNHEY and CDR2 SVGAGI. CDR3 in amino acids: CASSYSPVSEEQYF.

The V gene is TRBV29-1, the J gene TRBJ2-4; TCRdb's D call of TRBD2 is untestable without DNA. Looked up from germline, CDR1 is SQVTM and CDR2 is ANQGSEA. The CDR3 has 14 residues. CDR3 residues: CSAALAGGKNIQYF.

The V gene is TRBV5-1, the J gene TRBJ1-1; TCRdb indicates TRBD1, and absent DNA this call remains unverified. The CDR3 contains 15 residues. Germline CDR1 SGHRS, CDR2 YFSETQ. CDR3: CASSRGQGQNTEAFF.

CDR3 in amino acids: CASSYYGTGLNEQYF. V usage is TRBV6-5 and J usage is TRBJ2-7; TCRdb names TRBD1, which stays unverified in the absence of DNA. The germline CDR1 and CDR2 sequences are MNHEY and SVGAGI. CDR3 length equals 15 residues.

The CDR3 sequence is CASSLDGVEQFF. J is TRBJ2-1 and V is TRBV5-6. Germline CDR1 reads SGHDT; CDR2 reads YYEEEE. This CDR3 comprises 12 residues.

The rearrangement links TRBV7-2 to TRBJ2-3; TCRdb's D gene call, TRBD2, goes unchecked for lack of DNA. Looked up from germline, CDR1 is SGHTA and CDR2 is FQGNSA. This CDR3 is built from 16 residues. The CDR3 is CASSFIPRGGLDTQYF.

The CDR3 protein is CATRTSTGNTEAFF. The V gene is TRBV5-1, the J gene TRBJ1-1; TCRdb outputs TRBD1, but without DNA this stays unchecked. Germline V lookup: CDR1 SGHRS, CDR2 YFSETQ. The CDR3 covers 14 residues.

The chain recombines TRBV7-9 with TRBJ1-1. Germline V gives CDR1 SEHNR, CDR2 FQNEAQ (reference sequence). CDR3 length: 14 residues. The CDR3 spells CASSLWTSNTEAFF.

The V gene is TRBV20-1, the J gene TRBJ2-1. The CDR3 is 15 amino acids. The germline V gene has CDR1 DFQATT and CDR2 SNEGSKA (reference sequence). The CDR3 here is CSARNVGSSYNEQFF.

V and J are TRBV14 and TRBJ1-1; TCRdb indicates TRBD1, and absent DNA this call remains unverified. The CDR3 is 13 residues long. Germline lookup yields CDR1 SGHDN and CDR2 FVKESK. The CDR3 reads CASSLIWTGQAFF.

The rearrangement links TRBV7-9 to TRBJ2-7; without DNA, the TCRdb call of TRBD1 cannot be checked. This CDR3 contains 16 residues. Germline V gene sequence: CDR1 SEHNR, CDR2 FQNEAQ (reference sequence). This chain's CDR3 is CASSPSRGTSSYEQYF.

The chain uses TRBV5-1 and TRBJ1-1. This CDR3 has 15 residues. The germline gives CDR1 SGHRS, CDR2 YFSETQ. The CDR3 spells CASSLEHRKNTEAFF.